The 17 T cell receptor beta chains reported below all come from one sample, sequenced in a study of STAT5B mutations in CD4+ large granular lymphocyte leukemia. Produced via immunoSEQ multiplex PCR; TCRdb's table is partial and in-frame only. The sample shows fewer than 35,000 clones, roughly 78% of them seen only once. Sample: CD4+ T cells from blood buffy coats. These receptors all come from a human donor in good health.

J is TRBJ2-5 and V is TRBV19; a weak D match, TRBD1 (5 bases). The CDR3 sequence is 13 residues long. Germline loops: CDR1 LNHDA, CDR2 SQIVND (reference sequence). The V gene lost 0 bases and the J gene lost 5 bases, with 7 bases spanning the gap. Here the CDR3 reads CASSIDQGETQYF. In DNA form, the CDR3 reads TGTGCCAGTAGTATAGATCAGGGCGAGACCCAGTACTTC.

CDR3 in DNA: TGTGCCAGTAGGGACACAGGCCCCTACGAGCAGTACTTC. It encodes CASRDTGPYEQYF. The gene calls are TRBV6-1 and TRBJ2-7, with D possibly matching TRBD1 (6 bases). CDR1 is MNHNS and CDR2 is SASEGT in the germline V gene. Between the trimmed V and J ends, which lost 9 bases and 2 bases, there was a span of 14 bases. The CDR3 has 13 residues.

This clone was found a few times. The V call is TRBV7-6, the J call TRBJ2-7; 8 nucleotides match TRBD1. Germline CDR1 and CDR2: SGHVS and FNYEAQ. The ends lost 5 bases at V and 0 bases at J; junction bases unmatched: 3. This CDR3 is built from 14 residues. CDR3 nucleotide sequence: TGTGCCAGCAGCGTTGGACAGGGCTCCTACGAGCAGTACTTC. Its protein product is CASSVGQGSYEQYF.

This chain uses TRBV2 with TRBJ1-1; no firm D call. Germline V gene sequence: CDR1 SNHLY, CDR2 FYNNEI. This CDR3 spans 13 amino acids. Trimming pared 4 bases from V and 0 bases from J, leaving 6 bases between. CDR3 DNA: TGTGCCAGCAGTGGTCAGATGAACACTGAAGCTTTCTTT. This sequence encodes CASSGQMNTEAFF.

The CDR3 nucleotides read TGTGCCAGCAGTGACACCGACCATGGGGGTACACCCCTCCACTTT. Translated, it gives CASSDTDHGGTPLHF. The rearrangement joins TRBV6-4 to TRBJ1-6; weak D call: TRBD1 (5 bases). CDR3 size: 15 residues. The germline CDR1 and CDR2 sequences are MRHNA and SNTAGT. V lost 2 bases and J 11 bases, leaving 16 bases between the germline ends.

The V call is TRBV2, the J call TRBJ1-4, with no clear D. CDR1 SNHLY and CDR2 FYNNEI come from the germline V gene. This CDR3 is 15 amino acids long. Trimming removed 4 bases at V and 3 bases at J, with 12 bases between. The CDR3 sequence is CASSGQTAANEKLFF. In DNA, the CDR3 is TGTGCCAGCAGTGGTCAAACAGCTGCTAATGAAAAACTGTTTTTT.

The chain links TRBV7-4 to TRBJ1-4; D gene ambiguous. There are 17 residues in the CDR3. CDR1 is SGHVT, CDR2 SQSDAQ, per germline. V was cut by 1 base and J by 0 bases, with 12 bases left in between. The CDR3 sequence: CASSLGVSGATNEKLFF. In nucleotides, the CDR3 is TGTGCCAGCAGCTTAGGGGTCTCAGGCGCAACTAATGAAAAACTGTTTTTT.

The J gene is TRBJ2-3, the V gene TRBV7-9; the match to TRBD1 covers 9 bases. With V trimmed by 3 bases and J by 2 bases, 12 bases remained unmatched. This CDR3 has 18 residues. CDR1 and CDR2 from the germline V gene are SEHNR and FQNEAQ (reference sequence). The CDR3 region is CASSFYPRDRAYTDTQYF. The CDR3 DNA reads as TGTGCCAGCAGCTTTTATCCCCGGGACAGGGCTTACACAGATACGCAGTATTTT.

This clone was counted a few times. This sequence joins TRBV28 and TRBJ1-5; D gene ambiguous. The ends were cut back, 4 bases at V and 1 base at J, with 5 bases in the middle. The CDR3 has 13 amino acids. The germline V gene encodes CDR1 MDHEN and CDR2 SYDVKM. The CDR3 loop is CASSSVSNQPQHF. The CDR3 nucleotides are TGTGCCAGCAGTTCGGTCAGCAATCAGCCCCAGCATTTT. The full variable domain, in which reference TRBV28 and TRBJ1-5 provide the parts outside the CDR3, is DVKVTQSSRYLVKRTGEKVFLECVQDMDHENMFWYRQDPGLGLRLIYFSYDVKMKEKGDIPEGYSVSREKKERFSLILESASTNQTSMYLCASSSVSNQPQHFGDGTRLSIL.

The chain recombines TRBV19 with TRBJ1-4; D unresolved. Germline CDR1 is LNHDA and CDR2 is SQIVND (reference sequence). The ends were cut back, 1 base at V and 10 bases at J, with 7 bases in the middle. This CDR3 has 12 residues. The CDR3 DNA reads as TGTGCCAGTAGTATAGGGAGTGGAAAACTGTTTTTT. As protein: CASSIGSGKLFF.

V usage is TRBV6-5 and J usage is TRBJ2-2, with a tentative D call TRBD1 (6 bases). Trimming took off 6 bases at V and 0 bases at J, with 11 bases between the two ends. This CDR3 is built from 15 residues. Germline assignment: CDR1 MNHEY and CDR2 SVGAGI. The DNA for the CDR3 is TGTGCCAGCAGCTTGGGACACGCGAACACCGGGGAGCTGTTTTTT. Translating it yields CASSLGHANTGELFF.

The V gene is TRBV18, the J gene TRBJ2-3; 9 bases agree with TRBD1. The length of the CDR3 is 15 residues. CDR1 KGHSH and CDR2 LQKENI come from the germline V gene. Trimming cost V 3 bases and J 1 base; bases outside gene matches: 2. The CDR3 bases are TGTGCCAGCTCACCCCGGGACAGGGGCACAGATACGCAGTATTTT. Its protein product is CASSPRDRGTDTQYF.

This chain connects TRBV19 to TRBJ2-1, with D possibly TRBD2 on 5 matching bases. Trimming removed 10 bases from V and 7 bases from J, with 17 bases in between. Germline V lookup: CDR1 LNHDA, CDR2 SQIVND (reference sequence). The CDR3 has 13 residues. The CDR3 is CATSLGGGNEQFF. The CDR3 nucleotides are TGTGCCACATCATTAGGAGGTGGGAATGAGCAGTTCTTC.

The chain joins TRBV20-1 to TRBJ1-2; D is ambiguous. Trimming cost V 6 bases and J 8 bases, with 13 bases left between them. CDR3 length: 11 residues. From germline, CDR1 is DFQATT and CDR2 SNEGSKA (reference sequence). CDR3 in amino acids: CSAGVLEGYTF. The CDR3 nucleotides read TGCAGTGCCGGGGTGTTAGAAGGCTACACCTTC.

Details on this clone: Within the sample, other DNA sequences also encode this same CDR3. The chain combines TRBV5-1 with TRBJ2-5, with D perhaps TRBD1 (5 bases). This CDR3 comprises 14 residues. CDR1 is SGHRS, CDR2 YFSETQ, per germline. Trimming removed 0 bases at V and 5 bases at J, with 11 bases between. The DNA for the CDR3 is TGCGCCAGCAGCTTGGCCGGCTCAGGGGAGACCCAGTACTTC. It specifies CASSLAGSGETQYF.

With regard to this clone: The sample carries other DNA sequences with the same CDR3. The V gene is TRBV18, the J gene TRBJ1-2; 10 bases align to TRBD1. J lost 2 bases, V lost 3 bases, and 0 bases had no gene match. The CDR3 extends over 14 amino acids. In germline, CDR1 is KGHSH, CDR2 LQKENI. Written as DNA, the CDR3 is TGTGCCAGCTCACCGGGACAGGGGAACTATGGCTACACCTTC. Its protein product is CASSPGQGNYGYTF.

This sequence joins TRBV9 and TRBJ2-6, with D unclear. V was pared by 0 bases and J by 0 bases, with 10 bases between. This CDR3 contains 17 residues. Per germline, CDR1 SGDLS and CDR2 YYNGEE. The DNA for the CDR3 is TGTGCCAGCAGCGTAGGCCAGTCAAGCTCTGGGGCCAACGTCCTGACTTTC. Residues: CASSVGQSSSGANVLTF.